This is a list of T cell receptor beta chains from one sample in a study of chronic HIV infection and antiretroviral therapy. Via MiXCR, TCRdb re-called the 5' RACE reads, giving one row per CDR3 protein. The sample lists 30,000 to 35,000 distinct CDR3 sequences, 7% to 10% occurring once. Specimen: peripheral blood. The receptors originated from an adult who had HIV and had not received antiretroviral therapy, or was an uninfected healthy control (not recorded which). CDR3s include the opening cysteine and the closing phenylalanine or tryptophan.

CASSSTSGEQYF	TRBJ2-7	TRBV2
CASSLEARDQGYTF	TRBJ1-2	TRBV5-4
CASSTQGDQPQHF	TRBJ1-5	TRBV7-9
CAWSPGQGAGTDTQYF	TRBJ2-3	TRBV30
CSARDPRGTLREQFF	TRBJ2-1	TRBV20-1
CASSLQESGEAFF	TRBJ1-1	TRBV5-1
CASSLWTSTDTQYF	TRBJ2-3	TRBV27
CASRGSQAMNTEAFF	TRBJ1-1	TRBV10-2
CASSPRTGSAYEQYF	TRBJ2-7	TRBV3-1
CASTPWLAGSLARADTQYF	TRBJ2-3	TRBV6-1
CASSNNYDRGATDTQYF	TRBJ2-3	TRBV4-1
CASSYSEGQGNTIYF	TRBJ1-3	TRBV6-2/TRBV6-3
CASSEMGGMNTEAFF	TRBJ1-1	TRBV2
CASSPPGLQGSYTEAFF	TRBJ1-1	TRBV18
CATPTGRMGF	TRBJ2-3	TRBV24-1
CAWSGISGLENYGYTF	TRBJ1-2	TRBV30
CSVERNGYTF	TRBJ1-2	TRBV29-1
CSVEERVRGEAFF	TRBJ1-1	TRBV29-1
CATIEETGPSGNTIYF	TRBJ1-3	TRBV28
CASSQGRGGNYEQYF	TRBJ2-7	TRBV4-3